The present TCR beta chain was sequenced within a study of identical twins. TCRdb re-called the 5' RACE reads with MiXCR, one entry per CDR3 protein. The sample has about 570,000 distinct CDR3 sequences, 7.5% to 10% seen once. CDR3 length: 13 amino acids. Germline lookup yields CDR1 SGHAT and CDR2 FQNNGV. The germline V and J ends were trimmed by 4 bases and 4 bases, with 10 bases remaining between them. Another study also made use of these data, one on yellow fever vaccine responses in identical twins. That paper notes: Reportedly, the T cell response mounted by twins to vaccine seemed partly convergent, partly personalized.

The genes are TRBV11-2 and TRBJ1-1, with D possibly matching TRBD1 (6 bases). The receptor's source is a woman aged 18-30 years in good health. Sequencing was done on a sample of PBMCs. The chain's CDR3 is CASSYTGSTEAFF. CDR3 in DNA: TGTGCCAGCAGCTATACAGGGTCCACTGAAGCTTTCTTT.